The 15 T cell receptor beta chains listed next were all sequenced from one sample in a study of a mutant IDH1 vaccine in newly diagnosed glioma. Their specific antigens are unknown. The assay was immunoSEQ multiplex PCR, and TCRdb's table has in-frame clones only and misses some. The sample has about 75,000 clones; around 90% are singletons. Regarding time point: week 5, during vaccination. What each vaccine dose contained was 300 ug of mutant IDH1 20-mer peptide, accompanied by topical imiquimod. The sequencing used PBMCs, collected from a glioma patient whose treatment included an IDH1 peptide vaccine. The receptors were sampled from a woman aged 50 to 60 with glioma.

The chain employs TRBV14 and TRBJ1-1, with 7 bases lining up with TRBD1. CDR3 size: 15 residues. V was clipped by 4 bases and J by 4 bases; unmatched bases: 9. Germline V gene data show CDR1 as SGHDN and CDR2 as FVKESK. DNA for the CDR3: TGTGCCAGCAGCCCCCTTACAGGGGTGGGCACTGAAGCTTTCTTT. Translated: CASSPLTGVGTEAFF.

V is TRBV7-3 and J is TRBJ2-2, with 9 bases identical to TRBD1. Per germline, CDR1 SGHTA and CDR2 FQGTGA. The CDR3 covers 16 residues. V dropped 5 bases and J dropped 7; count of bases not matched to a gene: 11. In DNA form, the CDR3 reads TGTGCCAGCAGCGCCCACCGGGACAGGGAATACGGGGAGCTGTTTTTT. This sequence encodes CASSAHRDREYGELFF.

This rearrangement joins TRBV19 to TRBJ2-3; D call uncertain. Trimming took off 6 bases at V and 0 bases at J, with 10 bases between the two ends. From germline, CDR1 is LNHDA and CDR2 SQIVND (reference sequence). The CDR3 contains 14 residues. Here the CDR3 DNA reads TGTGCCAGTAGGGATGGTCCGAGCACAGATACGCAGTATTTT. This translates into CASRDGPSTDTQYF. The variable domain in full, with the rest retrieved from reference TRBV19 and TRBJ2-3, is DGGITQSPKYLFRKEGQNVTLSCEQNLNHDAMYWYRQDPGQGLRLIYYSQIVNDFQKGDIAEGYSVSREKKESFPLTVTSAQKNPTAFYLCASRDGPSTDTQYFGPGTRLTVL.

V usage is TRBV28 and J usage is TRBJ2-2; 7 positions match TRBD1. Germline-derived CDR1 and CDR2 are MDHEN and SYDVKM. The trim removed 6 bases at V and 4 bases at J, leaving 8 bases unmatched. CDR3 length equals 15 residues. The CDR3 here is CASRDLTGITGELFF. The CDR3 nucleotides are TGTGCCAGCAGAGACCTGACAGGGATCACCGGGGAGCTGTTTTTT.

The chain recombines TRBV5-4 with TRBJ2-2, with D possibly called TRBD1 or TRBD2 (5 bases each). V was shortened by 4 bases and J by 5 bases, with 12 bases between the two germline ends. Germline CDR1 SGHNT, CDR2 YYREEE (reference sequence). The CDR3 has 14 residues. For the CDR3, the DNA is TGTGCCAGCAGCCTGGATGAGGGGACCGGGGAGCTGTTTTTT. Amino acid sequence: CASSLDEGTGELFF.

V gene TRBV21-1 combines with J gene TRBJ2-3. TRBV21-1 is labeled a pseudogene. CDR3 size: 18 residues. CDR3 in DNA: TGTGCCAGCAGCACTCGGGCCGCGTGTCTACTTACCACAGATACGCAGTATTTT. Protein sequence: CASSTRAACLLTTDTQYF.

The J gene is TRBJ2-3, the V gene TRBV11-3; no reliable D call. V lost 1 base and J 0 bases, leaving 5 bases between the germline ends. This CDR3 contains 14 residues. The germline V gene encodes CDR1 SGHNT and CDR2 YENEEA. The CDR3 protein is CASSLGSSTDTQYF. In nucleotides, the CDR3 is TGTGCCAGCAGCTTAGGGTCCAGCACAGATACGCAGTATTTT. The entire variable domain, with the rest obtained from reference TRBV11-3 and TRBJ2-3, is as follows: EAGVVQSPRYKIIEKKQPVAFWCNPISGHNTLYWYLQNLGQGPELLIRYENEEAVDDSQLPKDRFSAERLKGVDSTLKIQPAELGDSAVYLCASSLGSSTDTQYFGPGTRLTVL.

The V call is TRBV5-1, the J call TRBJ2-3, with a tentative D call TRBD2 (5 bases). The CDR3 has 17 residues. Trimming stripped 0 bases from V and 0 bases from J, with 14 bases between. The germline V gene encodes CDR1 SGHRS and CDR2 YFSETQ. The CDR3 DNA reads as TGCGCCAGCAGCTTGGTAGCGATAGGGTCTAGCACAGATACGCAGTATTTT. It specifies CASSLVAIGSSTDTQYF.

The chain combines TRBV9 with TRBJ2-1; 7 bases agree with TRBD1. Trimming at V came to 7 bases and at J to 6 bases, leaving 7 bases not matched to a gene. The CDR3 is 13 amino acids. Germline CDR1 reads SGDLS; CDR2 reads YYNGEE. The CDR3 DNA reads TGTGCCAGCGGGACAGTTAATCGCAATGAGCAGTTCTTC. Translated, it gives CASGTVNRNEQFF.

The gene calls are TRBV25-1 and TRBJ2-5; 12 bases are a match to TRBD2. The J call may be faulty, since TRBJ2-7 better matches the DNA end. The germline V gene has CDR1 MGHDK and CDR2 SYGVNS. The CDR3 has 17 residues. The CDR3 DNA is TGTGCCAGCAGTGGGGGGACTAGCGGGTACGTTTCCTACGAGCAGTACTTC. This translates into CASSGGTSGYVSYEQYF.

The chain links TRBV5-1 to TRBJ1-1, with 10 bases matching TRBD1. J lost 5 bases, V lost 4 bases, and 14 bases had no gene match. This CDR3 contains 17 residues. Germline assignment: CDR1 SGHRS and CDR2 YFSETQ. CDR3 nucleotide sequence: TGCGCCAGCAGCCCACGCCCGCCGGGACAGGGGATTACTGAAGCTTTCTTT. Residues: CASSPRPPGQGITEAFF.

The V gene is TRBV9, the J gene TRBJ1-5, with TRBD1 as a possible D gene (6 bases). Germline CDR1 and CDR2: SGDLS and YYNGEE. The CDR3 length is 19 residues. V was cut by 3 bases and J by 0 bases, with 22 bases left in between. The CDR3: CASSAHPPDSFISNQPQHF. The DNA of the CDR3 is TGTGCCAGCAGCGCCCATCCCCCGGACAGCTTTATTAGCAATCAGCCCCAGCATTTT.

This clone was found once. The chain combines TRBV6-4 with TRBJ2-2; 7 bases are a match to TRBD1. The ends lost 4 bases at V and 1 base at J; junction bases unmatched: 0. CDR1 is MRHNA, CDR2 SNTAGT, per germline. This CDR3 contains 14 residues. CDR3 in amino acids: CASSGTGNTGELFF. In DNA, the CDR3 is TGTGCCAGCAGTGGGACAGGGAACACCGGGGAGCTGTTTTTT.

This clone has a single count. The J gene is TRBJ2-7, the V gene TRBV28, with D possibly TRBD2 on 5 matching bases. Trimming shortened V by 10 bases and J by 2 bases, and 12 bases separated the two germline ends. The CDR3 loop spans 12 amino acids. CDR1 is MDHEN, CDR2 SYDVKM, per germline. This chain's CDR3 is CATSVGTYEQYF. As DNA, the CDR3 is TGTGCCACCAGCGTCGGGACCTACGAGCAGTACTTC.

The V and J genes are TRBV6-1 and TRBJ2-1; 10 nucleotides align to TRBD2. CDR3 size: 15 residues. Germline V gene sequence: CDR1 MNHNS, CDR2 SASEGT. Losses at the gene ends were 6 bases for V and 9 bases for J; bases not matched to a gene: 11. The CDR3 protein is CASSSGRALGGEQFF. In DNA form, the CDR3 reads TGTGCCAGCAGCAGCGGGAGGGCCCTCGGGGGTGAGCAGTTCTTC.